The next 19 T cell receptor beta chains were all read from a single sample in a study of cytomegalovirus exposure and HLA in healthy donors. The PCR contained 60 Vbeta and 13 Jbeta primers. Profiling relied on immunoSEQ multiplex PCR, and the TCRdb table lists in-frame clones only, not all of them. The data show over 50,000 clones, more than 75% seen once. Sequences were obtained from PBMCs. All receptors derive from a man between 18 and 35 years old in good health and CMV-seronegative.

A single count supports this clone. This rearrangement joins TRBV6-1 to TRBJ2-7; no definite D call. The V gene's germline CDR1 is MNHNS and CDR2 SASEGT. This CDR3 has 13 amino acids. Deletions cut 4 bases from V and 0 bases from J, with 7 bases between. The CDR3 DNA is TGTGCCAGCAGTGTGGGCGACTCCTACGAGCAGTACTTC. This sequence encodes CASSVGDSYEQYF.

This chain joins TRBV15 and TRBJ2-5, with 11 bases that match TRBD1. Germline V gives CDR1 LNHNV, CDR2 YYDKDF (reference sequence). The V gene end was trimmed by 4 bases and the J gene end by 2 bases; junction bases not matched to a gene: 6. This CDR3 region has 16 residues. DNA of the CDR3: TGTGCCACCAGCATTCCCGGGACAGGGGGGCAAGAGACCCAGTACTTC. It codes for CATSIPGTGGQETQYF.

The gene calls are TRBV4-1 and TRBJ2-3; D is possibly TRBD2 (5 bases). Germline V CDR1 and CDR2: MGHRA, YSYEKL. V lost 0 bases and J lost 2, with 15 bases in between. This CDR3 is 17 amino acids long. The CDR3 here is CASSQDLASGITDTQYF. The CDR3 DNA reads TGCGCCAGCAGCCAAGATCTAGCCAGCGGTATCACAGATACGCAGTATTTT.

The genes are TRBV6-6 and TRBJ2-7, with a possible D match to TRBD2 (6 bases). The germline V gene encodes CDR1 MNHNY and CDR2 SVGAGI (reference sequence). V lost 0 bases, J lost 1 base, and 13 bases lay in between. The CDR3 totals 16 residues. CDR3 coding DNA: TGTGCCAGCAGTTACTCGGAGGACTACCCATCCTACGAGCAGTACTTC. This codes for CASSYSEDYPSYEQYF.

CDR3 amino acids: CAAKDSSTNEKLFF. CDR3 sequence (DNA): TGTGCCGCCAAGGACAGTTCAACTAATGAAAAACTGTTTTTT. The chain uses TRBV28 and TRBJ1-4; D may be TRBD1 (6 bases). The germline V and J ends were trimmed by 11 bases and 0 bases, with 13 bases remaining between them. The CDR3 spans 14 residues. CDR1 is MDHEN, CDR2 SYDVKM, per germline.

This chain connects TRBV30 to TRBJ1-1; TRBD1 matches 7 bases. This CDR3 has 13 amino acids. The V gene's germline CDR1 is GTSNPN and CDR2 SVGIG (reference sequence). Trimming cost V 5 bases and J 1 base; bases outside gene matches: 4. The CDR3 coding sequence is TGTGCCTGGGACAGGGCATGGAACACTGAAGCTTTCTTT. Protein: CAWDRAWNTEAFF.

V and J are TRBV5-1 and TRBJ2-7, with TRBD1 identical over 7 bases. Germline CDR1 SGHRS, CDR2 YFSETQ. The CDR3 has 11 amino acids. V gave up 4 bases and J gave up 7 bases; unmatched junction bases: 2. CDR3 nucleotide sequence: TGCGCCAGCAGCACAGGGGTTGAGCAGTACTTC. It specifies CASSTGVEQYF.

This chain connects TRBV9 to TRBJ2-6; D perhaps matches TRBD1 (5 bases). With 2 bases removed from V and 0 bases from J, the gap between germline ends came to 6 bases. The CDR3 runs to 15 residues. The germline gives CDR1 SGDLS, CDR2 YYNGEE. The DNA of the CDR3 is TGTGCCAGCAGCGTTGACAGCTCTGGGGCCAACGTCCTGACTTTC. Translated, it gives CASSVDSSGANVLTF.

In its sample, this clone was seen once. The chain joins TRBV6-5 to TRBJ1-4; no reliable D call. Germline V lookup: CDR1 MNHEY, CDR2 SVGAGI. With 5 bases removed from V and 8 bases from J, the gap between germline ends came to 9 bases. CDR3 length: 12 residues. The CDR3 spells CASSNTREKLFF. As DNA, the CDR3 is TGTGCCAGCAGTAACACCAGGGAAAAACTGTTTTTT.

The chain couples TRBV27 to TRBJ2-3; 10 bases line up with TRBD1. The CDR3 totals 12 residues. V dropped 6 bases and J dropped 14; count of bases not matched to a gene: 8. Germline V gives CDR1 MNHEY, CDR2 SMNVEV (reference sequence). The CDR3, as DNA: TGTGCCAGCAGCCAAATGGACAGGGGGTTGTATTTT. Protein sequence: CASSQMDRGLYF.

This clone was seen just once. The chain is built from TRBV27 and TRBJ1-1; the D is unclear. Trimming shortened V by 2 bases and J by 2 bases, and 9 bases separated the two germline ends. Germline V lookup: CDR1 MNHEY, CDR2 SMNVEV (reference sequence). CDR3 size: 14 residues. CDR3 region: CASSLGQANTEAFF. In nucleotides, the CDR3 is TGTGCCAGCAGTTTAGGGCAGGCAAACACTGAAGCTTTCTTT.

Written as DNA, the CDR3 is TGTGCCAGCAGTTTTTTGTGGACAGCCGATGAAAAACTGTTTTTT. Protein product: CASSFLWTADEKLFF. The chain joins TRBV28 to TRBJ1-4; D may be TRBD1 (6 bases). This CDR3 comprises 15 residues. The germline V and J ends were trimmed by 3 bases and 6 bases, with 14 bases remaining between them. Germline CDR1 is MDHEN and CDR2 is SYDVKM.

The chain joins TRBV13 to TRBJ1-1; TRBD1 might be the D (6 bases). Trimming cost V 2 bases and J 1 base, with 14 bases left between them. Looked up from germline, CDR1 is PRHDT and CDR2 is FYEKMQ (reference sequence). This CDR3 region has 16 residues. The CDR3 DNA sequence: TGTGCCAGCAGCTTAAGGACAGCCATCGGGAACACTGAAGCTTTCTTT. Its protein product is CASSLRTAIGNTEAFF. Drawing the rest from reference TRBV13 and TRBJ1-1, the complete variable domain is AAGVIQSPRHLIKEKRETATLKCYPIPRHDTVYWYQQGPGQDPQFLISFYEKMQSDKGSIPDRFSAQQFSDYHSELNMSSLELGDSALYFCASSLRTAIGNTEAFFGQGTRLTVV.

J is TRBJ1-5 and V is TRBV30; 7 bases are a match to TRBD1. V dropped 2 bases and J dropped 7; count of bases not matched to a gene: 5. This CDR3 has 13 amino acids. Germline V gene data show CDR1 as GTSNPN and CDR2 as SVGIG (reference sequence). The CDR3 sequence is CAWSRGLGQPQHF. CDR3 DNA: TGTGCCTGGAGTAGGGGGCTAGGACAGCCCCAGCATTTT.

V is TRBV7-2 and J is TRBJ2-1; perhaps TRBD2 as D (5 bases). Germline lookup yields CDR1 SGHTA and CDR2 FQGNSA. The V gene lost 5 bases and the J gene lost 12 bases, with 14 bases spanning the gap. This CDR3 has 12 amino acids. CDR3: CASSNPSSVQFF. CDR3 DNA sequence: TGTGCCAGCAGCAACCCTAGTAGCGTGCAGTTCTTC.

J is TRBJ2-2 and V is TRBV12-5; 9 nucleotides line up with TRBD1. Trimming cost V 4 bases and J 7 bases; bases outside gene matches: 10. This CDR3 has 16 residues. CDR1 and CDR2 from the germline V gene are LGHNT and FRNRAP. The CDR3 is CASGWTDRGRGGELFF. The CDR3 nucleotides are TGTGCTAGTGGTTGGACCGACAGGGGGAGAGGCGGGGAGCTGTTTTTT. Full variable domain (missing parts from reference TRBV12-5 and TRBJ2-2): DARVTQTPRHKVTEMGQEVTMRCQPILGHNTVFWYRQTMMQGLELLAYFRNRAPLDDSGMPKDRFSAEMPDATLATLKIQPSEPRDSAVYFCASGWTDRGRGGELFFGEGSRLTVL.

V gene TRBV2 combines with J gene TRBJ1-1, with D hard to call. CDR1 SNHLY and CDR2 FYNNEI come from the germline V gene. V was cut by 6 bases and J by 2 bases, with 7 bases left in between. The CDR3 length is 12 residues. The CDR3 spells CASRSTNTEAFF. The CDR3 DNA is TGTGCCAGCAGGAGTACTAACACTGAAGCTTTCTTT.

This rearrangement joins TRBV11-2 to TRBJ2-5; D remains ambiguous. This CDR3 has 12 residues. V gave up 5 bases and J gave up 5 bases, with 9 bases separating them. From germline, CDR1 is SGHAT and CDR2 FQNNGV. The CDR3 protein is CASSPFLETQYF. CDR3 bases: TGTGCCAGCAGCCCGTTTCTGGAGACCCAGTACTTC.

This chain joins TRBV20-1 and TRBJ2-1; D is uncertain. Germline V lookup: CDR1 DFQATT, CDR2 SNEGSKA (reference sequence). CDR3 length: 11 amino acids. V lost 6 bases and J lost 7, with 10 bases in between. Written as DNA, the CDR3 is TGCAGTGCGGAGAGAATGAATGAGCAGTTCTTC. Translated, it gives CSAERMNEQFF.